The present T cell receptor (beta chain) was sequenced within a study of technical replicates of blood from a handful of donors. V was pared by 5 bases and J by 3 bases, with 5 bases of the junction left unmatched. This CDR3 is built from 14 residues. CDR1 and CDR2 (germline): KGHSH, LQKENI. Some clones are missing from TCRdb's copy, which holds only in-frame ones; the method was immunoSEQ multiplex PCR. This table holds tens of thousands of clones, nearly 98% found once. V is TRBV18 and J is TRBJ1-2; 8 bases align to TRBD1. Sequences were obtained from T cells isolated from PBMCs. This TCR was recovered from a human donor in good health. CDR3 protein: CASSAGQGDYGYTF. For the CDR3, the DNA is TGTGCCAGCTCAGCAGGACAGGGTGACTATGGCTACACCTTC. The variable domain in full, completed from reference TRBV18 and TRBJ1-2, reads NAGVMQNPRHLVRRRGQEARLRCSPMKGHSHVYWYRQLPEEGLKFMVYLQKENIIDESGMPKERFSAEFPKEGPSILRIQQVVRGDSAAYFCASSAGQGDYGYTFGSGTRLTVV.